These 26 T cell receptor beta chains were all obtained from the same sample, sequenced in a study of vaccination and CD4 T cells after COVID-19 (dated by TCRdb to between 2021 and 2024). To prepare the library, PCR was applied. The instrument was an Illumina iSeq 100. DNA from cultured CD4+ T cells was subjected to TCR sequencing with the Oncomine TCR Beta short-read assay at the Johns Hopkins FTIC core. In TCRdb, the public reads were trimmed at Q25 with fastp and aligned with MiXCR, with productive beta chains retained. Here each entry gathers all rows of one CDR3 protein and keeps the most common genes and DNA. Here the sample has some 19,000 distinct CDR3 sequences; around 62% occur a single time. The ten largest clones take up more than 20% of the sample. Their antigens remain unidentified. The sample's treatment or condition label is to be understood as: approximately 11-day PBMC culture with coronavirus spike peptide pools or control peptides (ViraFEST assay).

The specimen comprised CD4+ T cells from blood, cultured in vitro, sampled before SARS-CoV-2 vaccination. All receptors derive from a human donor who received a COVID-19 vaccine.

This clonotype was seen more than once but under ten times. The chain joins TRBV19 to TRBJ1-2; D is possibly TRBD1 (6 bases). CDR1 and CDR2 (germline): LNHDA, SQIVND (reference sequence). Trimming removed 4 bases from V and 8 bases from J, with 14 bases in between. The CDR3 length is 13 residues. CDR3 in amino acids: CASSTGQPRGYTF. The CDR3 DNA is TGTGCCAGTAGTACGGGACAACCCAGGGGCTACACCTTC. The variable domain in full, completed from reference TRBV19 and TRBJ1-2, reads DGGITQSPKYLFRKEGQNVTLSCEQNLNHDAMYWYRQDPGQGLRLIYYSQIVNDFQKGDIAEGYSVSREKKESFPLTVTSAQKNPTAFYLCASSTGQPRGYTFGSGTRLTVV.

This chain uses TRBV6-1 with TRBJ1-5, with D possibly matching TRBD1 (6 bases). Trimming stripped 6 bases from V and 6 bases from J, with 15 bases between. The CDR3 spans 14 residues. In germline, CDR1 is MNHNS, CDR2 SASEGT. The CDR3 bases are TGTGCCAGCAGACCGTCACAGGGCTTTCAGCCCCAGCATTTT. It translates to CASRPSQGFQPQHF.

The V and J genes are TRBV20-1 and TRBJ2-5; TRBD1 aligns across 9 bases. V was pared by 5 bases and J by 5 bases, with 12 bases of the junction left unmatched. Looked up from germline, CDR1 is DFQATT and CDR2 is SNEGSKA (reference sequence). The CDR3 runs 15 residues. CDR3 DNA: TGCAGTGCTGCTATTGATGACAGGGGGTCGGAGACCCAGTACTTC. This encodes CSAAIDDRGSETQYF.

V and J are TRBV11-3 and TRBJ2-5; D is ambiguous. CDR1 is SGHNT and CDR2 is YENEEA in the germline V gene. The CDR3 extends over 11 amino acids. Trimming removed 3 bases from V and 9 bases from J, with 8 bases in between. CDR3 amino acids: CASSFGRAQYF. CDR3 in DNA: TGTGCCAGCAGCTTCGGCCGGGCCCAGTACTTC.

The rearrangement uses TRBV18 and TRBJ2-7; D is undetermined. The germline gives CDR1 KGHSH, CDR2 LQKENI. This CDR3 is built from 12 residues. V lost 2 bases and J 2 bases, leaving 4 bases between the germline ends. The CDR3 region has the DNA TGTGCCAGCTCACCAAGCGCCTACGAGCAGTACTTC. Translation: CASSPSAYEQYF.

The V and J genes are TRBV19 and TRBJ1-5; TRBD1 agrees at 9 bases. Trimming at V came to 5 bases and at J to 1 base, leaving 6 bases not matched to a gene. Germline CDR1 and CDR2: LNHDA and SQIVND (reference sequence). The CDR3 has 16 residues. CDR3 region: CASSPSDRGSNQPQHF. In DNA, the CDR3 is TGTGCCAGTAGTCCGTCAGACAGGGGGAGCAATCAGCCCCAGCATTTT.

This chain connects TRBV10-1 to TRBJ2-3; D not resolved. Trimming removed 8 bases from V and 4 bases from J, with 16 bases in between. CDR3 length: 14 residues. Germline V lookup: CDR1 WNHNN, CDR2 SYGVQD (reference sequence). CDR3 protein: CASAPSMFADTQYF. CDR3 nucleotide sequence: TGCGCCAGCGCTCCCAGCATGTTCGCAGATACGCAGTATTTT.

The chain couples TRBV20-1 to TRBJ1-3, with 11 bases matching TRBD1. Germline CDR1 reads DFQATT; CDR2 reads SNEGSKA (reference sequence). The CDR3 runs to 19 residues. V gave up 0 bases and J gave up 1 base; unmatched junction bases: 11. CDR3 amino acids: CSARDPGTGGISSGNTIYF. The CDR3 bases are TGCAGTGCTAGAGATCCCGGGACAGGGGGGATTTCTTCTGGAAACACCATATATTTT.

The chain joins TRBV4-1 to TRBJ2-1; the D is unclear. Germline-derived CDR1 and CDR2 are MGHRA and YSYEKL. The germline V and J ends were trimmed by 4 bases and 5 bases, with 12 bases remaining between them. There are 14 residues in the CDR3. The CDR3 is CASSPRLTDNEQFF. The DNA of the CDR3 is TGCGCCAGCAGCCCGAGACTCACTGACAATGAGCAGTTCTTC.

The chain joins TRBV20-1 to TRBJ2-7; TRBD1 is a possible D gene (6 bases). This CDR3 spans 15 amino acids. Per germline, CDR1 DFQATT and CDR2 SNEGSKA (reference sequence). V lost 1 base to trimming and J lost 7 bases, with 20 bases between them. The chain's CDR3 is CSARVPRGRLSEQYF. CDR3 nucleotide sequence: TGCAGTGCTAGAGTCCCCAGGGGCCGATTGTCGGAGCAGTACTTC.

V is TRBV6-5 and J is TRBJ2-5; weak D call: TRBD2 (6 bases). The V end lost 2 bases, the J end lost 4 bases, and 29 bases lay between the germline ends. The CDR3 spans 20 residues. Germline V lookup: CDR1 MNHEY, CDR2 SVGAGI. The CDR3 DNA is TGTGCCAGCAGTTACGAGAAAACCCGGCTAGCGAAGAAGTGCGGAGAGACCCAGTACTTC. As protein: CASSYEKTRLAKKCGETQYF.

The chain joins TRBV30 to TRBJ1-4, with D possibly matching TRBD1 (6 bases). V was trimmed by 1 base and J by 4 bases, leaving 13 bases between them. Germline loops: CDR1 GTSNPN, CDR2 SVGIG (reference sequence). The CDR3 totals 15 residues. The CDR3 nucleotides are TGTGCCTGGAGTGCAGGGACAAGGAATAATGAAAAACTGTTTTTT. Translating gives CAWSAGTRNNEKLFF.

The chain has TRBV9 and TRBJ2-5; D might be TRBD1 or TRBD2, each matching 5 bases. The CDR3 covers 15 residues. From germline, CDR1 is SGDLS and CDR2 YYNGEE. Trimming shortened V by 3 bases and J by 5 bases, and 17 bases separated the two germline ends. CDR3 residues: CASSALGGKGETQYF. The CDR3 DNA is TGTGCCAGCAGCGCCCTTGGGGGTAAAGGGGAGACCCAGTACTTC.

CDR3 protein: CSALGTAYNSPLHF. Here the CDR3 DNA reads TGCAGTGCTCTTGGGACAGCCTATAATTCACCCCTCCACTTT. The chain joins TRBV20-1 to TRBJ1-6, with 7 bases identical to TRBD1. The CDR3 is 14 residues long. Losses at the gene ends were 5 bases for V and 2 bases for J; bases not matched to a gene: 3. Germline CDR1 is DFQATT and CDR2 is SNEGSKA (reference sequence).

The table lists this clonotype with a few counts. The V call is TRBV7-9, the J call TRBJ1-5, with a possible D match to TRBD1 (6 bases). V lost 0 bases, J lost 6 bases, and 9 bases lay in between. This CDR3 contains 14 residues. From germline, CDR1 is SEHNR and CDR2 FQNEAQ (reference sequence). The CDR3 reads CASSLAGASQPQHF. For the CDR3, the DNA is TGTGCCAGCAGCTTAGCGGGGGCGAGTCAGCCCCAGCATTTT.

The chain is built from TRBV7-3 and TRBJ2-4; 7 nucleotides align to TRBD1. Trimming took 5 bases from V and 11 from J; bases not matched to a gene: 12. Germline V CDR1 and CDR2: SGHTA, FQGTGA. The CDR3 is made up of 14 amino acids. CDR3 sequence: CASSESGTEDFQYF. In nucleotides, the CDR3 is TGTGCCAGCAGCGAATCCGGGACAGAAGATTTTCAGTACTTC.

J is TRBJ1-2 and V is TRBV9; no clear D. V dropped 0 bases and J dropped 4 bases, with 10 bases sitting between them. Germline V gene data show CDR1 as SGDLS and CDR2 as YYNGEE. The CDR3 runs to 14 residues. The CDR3 region has the DNA TGTGCCAGCAGCGTAGTAGGAGTTAGCTATGGCTACACCTTC. It specifies CASSVVGVSYGYTF.

This clonotype was detected a few times. The chain has TRBV7-2 and TRBJ2-4; D may be TRBD2 (6 bases). The CDR3 is 16 amino acids. Germline CDR1 SGHTA, CDR2 FQGNSA. The V and J ends lost 4 bases and 2 bases respectively, with 15 bases between them. Here the CDR3 reads CASSSFWGVTKNIQYF. The DNA of the CDR3 is TGTGCCAGCAGCTCCTTCTGGGGGGTGACCAAAAACATTCAGTACTTC. The full variable domain, with the rest looked up from reference TRBV7-2 and TRBJ2-4, is GAGVSQSPSNKVTEKGKDVELRCDPISGHTALYWYRQSLGQGLEFLIYFQGNSAPDKSGLPSDRFSAERTGGSVSTLTIQRTQQEDSAVYLCASSSFWGVTKNIQYFGAGTRLSVL.

The chain combines TRBV21-1 with TRBJ2-7; no DNA check was done on the table's D call, TRBD1. TRBV21-1 is flagged as a pseudogene. This CDR3 has 17 amino acids. The CDR3, as DNA: TGTGCCAGCAGCACAAGTAAGGGACAGGTGAACTCCTACGAGCAGTACTTC. Amino acid sequence: CASSTSKGQVNSYEQYF.

The chain employs TRBV20-1 and TRBJ1-2; TRBD1 might be the D (5 bases). CDR3 length: 15 residues. Germline V gene lookup returns CDR1 DFQATT and CDR2 SNEGSKA (reference sequence). Trimming shortened V by 0 bases and J by 0 bases, and 11 bases separated the two germline ends. The CDR3 DNA sequence: TGCAGTGCTAGAGATCCAGGCAGGGCTAACTATGGCTACACCTTC. It codes for CSARDPGRANYGYTF.

This chain joins TRBV20-1 and TRBJ2-7, with TRBD2 matching 9 bases. V trimming: 4 bases; J trimming: 2 bases; junction bases outside the gene matches: 6. Per germline, CDR1 DFQATT and CDR2 SNEGSKA (reference sequence). This CDR3 region has 14 residues. The CDR3 nucleotides are TGCAGTGCTACCCAAGGCGGGGGGGCCTACGAGCAGTACTTC. This sequence encodes CSATQGGGAYEQYF.

This clonotype has just a few counts. V gene TRBV6-2 or TRBV6-3 combines with J gene TRBJ1-2, with a weak D call TRBD1 (6 bases). Trimming left V 5 bases short and J 8 bases short, with 9 bases between. The CDR3 contains 11 residues. Germline V gene lookup returns CDR1 MNHEY and CDR2 SVGEGT. CDR3 protein: CASSHGTGYTF. CDR3 bases: TGTGCCAGCAGTCACGGGACAGGCTACACCTTC.

The rearrangement joins TRBV6-1 to TRBJ2-7; D may match TRBD1 or TRBD2 (5 bases each). This CDR3 region has 13 residues. Trimming took 1 base from V and 3 from J, leaving 7 bases between them. The germline gives CDR1 MNHNS, CDR2 SASEGT. CDR3 sequence: CASSEVGDYEQYF. DNA for the CDR3: TGTGCCAGCAGTGAAGTGGGGGACTACGAGCAGTACTTC.

The chain has TRBV7-2 and TRBJ2-5; a weak D match, TRBD2 (7 bases). The germline V gene encodes CDR1 SGHTA and CDR2 FQGNSA. This CDR3 has 14 residues. Trimming took off 0 bases at V and 5 bases at J, with 10 bases between the two ends. The CDR3 protein is CASSLAGGAETQYF. The CDR3 DNA reads TGTGCCAGCAGCTTAGCTGGGGGGGCGGAGACCCAGTACTTC.

This chain connects TRBV5-1 to TRBJ2-7; D remains ambiguous. With the DNA end fitting TRBJ2-5 better, the J assignment may be wrong. The germline CDR1 and CDR2 sequences are SGHRS and YFSETQ. The length of the CDR3 is 14 residues. Written as DNA, the CDR3 is TGCGCCAGCAGCCGTGACATAAATGGGGAGACCCAGTACTTC. As protein: CASSRDINGETQYF.

This clonotype was observed a few times. The rearrangement links TRBV10-1 to TRBJ1-2; 10 nucleotides align to TRBD1. The CDR3 has 14 amino acids. The germline V gene has CDR1 WNHNN and CDR2 SYGVQD (reference sequence). V was pared by 5 bases and J by 3 bases, with 3 bases of the junction left unmatched. The DNA for the CDR3 is TGCGCCAGCAGTCTAGACAGGGGGCACTATGGCTACACCTTC. It is translated as CASSLDRGHYGYTF.